What follows are 29 T cell receptor beta chains derived from one specimen sequenced in a study of early T cells in non-severe SARS-CoV-2 infection. Each CDR3 protein gets one entry after TCRdb re-called the 5' RACE reads with MiXCR. The repertoire has about 35,000 distinct CDR3 sequences, around 6% of them found once; the top ten carry approximately 7.5%. The sequenced sample consisted of whole blood. These receptors originate from an adult who was a healthcare worker with PCR-confirmed SARS-CoV-2 infection or an uninfected control (not recorded which).

On this clonotype: One junction end disagrees with the germline gene, perhaps due to a read error. The chain employs TRBV27 and TRBJ1-6; TRBD1 might be the D (6 bases). The CDR3 consists of 17 residues. Germline V CDR1 and CDR2: MNHEY, SMNVEV (reference sequence). The CDR3 sequence is CASRLRQVGSYNSPLHF. The CDR3 bases are TGTGCCAGCAGGCTCCGACAGGTTGGGTCCTACAATTCACCCCTCCACTTT.

This clonotype has a handful of counts. CDR3 in DNA: TGTGCCAGCAGCCAAGATTCACAGTCGACTGAAGCTTTCTTT. Translation gives CASSQDSQSTEAFF. The chain has TRBV4-2 and TRBJ1-1; D unresolved. V shed 0 bases and J shed 5 bases, with 10 bases lying between them. CDR1 and CDR2 from the germline V gene are LGHNA and YNFKEQ. CDR3 size: 14 residues.

This clonotype was detected many times. This chain uses TRBV28 with TRBJ2-5; D ambiguous. Looked up from germline, CDR1 is MDHEN and CDR2 is SYDVKM. There are 11 residues in the CDR3. Trimming left V 5 bases short and J 5 bases short, with 6 bases between. CDR3 nucleotides: TGTGCCAGCAGTCCACGCGAGACCCAGTACTTC. As protein: CASSPRETQYF.

This clonotype was counted at least ten times. The V and J genes are TRBV7-9 and TRBJ2-7; a possible D gene is TRBD1 (7 bases). Per the germline V gene, CDR1 is SEHNR and CDR2 is FQNEAQ (reference sequence). V lost 5 bases and J 3 bases, leaving 14 bases between the germline ends. This CDR3 comprises 14 residues. As DNA, the CDR3 is TGTGCCAGCAGCCCAGGACAGGACTACTACGAGCAGTACTTC. Protein product: CASSPGQDYYEQYF.

The table lists this clonotype with many counts. The chain links TRBV28 to TRBJ1-5; D perhaps matches TRBD1 (6 bases). There are 15 residues in the CDR3. V was clipped by 5 bases and J by 0 bases, with 11 bases between them. Germline V gene sequence: CDR1 MDHEN, CDR2 SYDVKM. This CDR3 is CASSTNRDSNQPQHF. In nucleotides, the CDR3 is TGTGCCAGCAGTACCAACAGGGATAGCAATCAGCCCCAGCATTTT.

In its sample, this clonotype was seen many times. CDR3 amino acids: CASSLYQGPSYEQYF. The CDR3 nucleotides read TGTGCCAGCAGCTTATATCAGGGTCCGTCCTACGAGCAGTACTTC. The J gene is TRBJ2-7, the V gene TRBV11-2; TRBD1 might be the D (5 bases). With 2 bases removed from V and 1 base from J, the gap between germline ends came to 12 bases. Germline V gives CDR1 SGHAT, CDR2 FQNNGV. The CDR3 covers 15 residues.

The chain recombines TRBV28 with TRBJ2-2, with D unresolved. Germline values: CDR1 MDHEN, CDR2 SYDVKM. The CDR3 is made up of 14 amino acids. V lost 4 bases, J lost 4 bases, and 10 bases lay in between. CDR3 loop: CASSSREVTGELFF. In nucleotides, the CDR3 is TGTGCCAGCAGTTCTCGAGAGGTCACCGGGGAGCTGTTTTTT.

The sample holds many counts of this clonotype. The rearrangement links TRBV5-1 to TRBJ2-3; possible D gene TRBD2, 5 bases. This CDR3 spans 11 amino acids. The V gene's germline CDR1 is SGHRS and CDR2 YFSETQ. Trimming stripped 4 bases from V and 8 bases from J, with 8 bases between. CDR3 DNA: TGCGCCAGCAGCATAGAGGGTACGCAGTATTTT. Its translation: CASSIEGTQYF.

This clonotype was counted at least ten times. The chain couples TRBV7-9 to TRBJ1-6; 10 bases agree with TRBD1. After removal of 6 bases from V and 11 bases from J, the junction contained 10 bases not matched to a gene. CDR1 SEHNR and CDR2 FQNEAQ come from the germline V gene (reference sequence). The CDR3 has 15 amino acids. The CDR3 nucleotides read TGTGCCAGCAGAGTTCCGGGACAGGGGATGACACCCCTCCACTTT. It codes for CASRVPGQGMTPLHF.

In its sample, this clonotype was seen many times. The chain joins TRBV5-6 to TRBJ1-6, with no clear D. Trimming took 0 bases from V and 0 from J, leaving 13 bases between them. The CDR3 extends over 18 amino acids. CDR1 and CDR2 from the germline V gene are SGHDT and YYEEEE. The CDR3 nucleotides read TGTGCCAGCAGCTTGGGGTTTCGAGCAAGCTCCTATAATTCACCCCTCCACTTT. Translating it yields CASSLGFRASSYNSPLHF.

There are a few counts of this clonotype. The rearrangement joins TRBV7-9 to TRBJ1-1, with D unresolved. The germline V gene encodes CDR1 SEHNR and CDR2 FQNEAQ (reference sequence). The CDR3 is 12 amino acids. Trimming removed 10 bases from V and 4 bases from J, with 13 bases in between. The CDR3 DNA is TGTGCCATCGTAAGGGCGTCCACTGAAGCTTTCTTT. Residues: CAIVRASTEAFF.

This clonotype occurred many times. The V gene is TRBV12-3 or TRBV12-4, the J gene TRBJ2-5, with TRBD2 matching over 16 bases. V trimming: 6 bases; J trimming: 0 bases; junction bases outside the gene matches: 7. This CDR3 region has 18 residues. CDR3 residues: CASSNPGLAGGYQETQYF. In DNA, the CDR3 is TGTGCCAGCAGCAATCCGGGACTAGCGGGGGGGTACCAAGAGACCCAGTACTTC.

This clonotype was seen at least ten times. This chain uses TRBV29-1 with TRBJ2-7; the D is unclear. Trimming removed 4 bases at V and 2 bases at J, with 9 bases between. Germline V CDR1 and CDR2: SQVTM, ANQGSEA. The CDR3 extends over 12 amino acids. DNA of the CDR3: TGCAGCGTTGGTCAGATAGCCTACGAGCAGTACTTC. It yields the protein CSVGQIAYEQYF.

This clonotype was observed at least ten times. This chain connects TRBV20-1 to TRBJ2-7; 9 bases line up with TRBD2. Germline CDR1 and CDR2: DFQATT and SNEGSKA (reference sequence). J was trimmed by 2 bases and V by 3 bases; bases with no gene match: 5. The CDR3 totals 14 residues. This CDR3 is CSASGSGGPYEQYF. The CDR3 DNA reads TGCAGTGCTAGTGGTAGCGGGGGACCCTACGAGCAGTACTTC.

This clonotype was recorded many times. The J gene is TRBJ2-7, the V gene TRBV7-9; perhaps TRBD2 as D (6 bases). Trimming cost V 1 base and J 6 bases, with 13 bases left between them. Germline values: CDR1 SEHNR, CDR2 FQNEAQ (reference sequence). The CDR3 totals 14 residues. This chain's CDR3 is CASSLDHGGGEQYF. The CDR3 coding sequence is TGTGCCAGCAGCTTAGACCACGGGGGAGGCGAGCAGTACTTC. The entire variable domain, with the rest obtained from reference TRBV7-9 and TRBJ2-7, is as follows: DTGVSQNPRHKITKRGQNVTFRCDPISEHNRLYWYRQTLGQGPEFLTYFQNEAQLEKSRLLSDRFSAERPKGSFSTLEIQRTEQGDSAMYLCASSLDHGGGEQYFGPGTRLTVT.

This clonotype occurred many times. The chain combines TRBV18 with TRBJ2-1, with TRBD1 matching 8 bases. The CDR3 extends over 15 amino acids. Unmatched junction bases numbered 4, after V lost 0 bases and J lost 6 bases. Germline V CDR1 and CDR2: KGHSH, LQKENI. Here the CDR3 reads CASSPPGQGGNEQFF. The CDR3 region has the DNA TGTGCCAGCTCACCACCTGGACAGGGAGGCAATGAGCAGTTCTTC. Full variable domain (rest looked up from reference TRBV18 and TRBJ2-1): NAGVMQNPRHLVRRRGQEARLRCSPMKGHSHVYWYRQLPEEGLKFMVYLQKENIIDESGMPKERFSAEFPKEGPSILRIQQVVRGDSAAYFCASSPPGQGGNEQFFGPGTRLTVL.

This clonotype has at least ten counts. The chain links TRBV7-9 to TRBJ2-2; D gene ambiguous. Per germline, CDR1 SEHNR and CDR2 FQNEAQ (reference sequence). The CDR3 has 12 amino acids. Trimming took 4 bases from V and 9 from J, leaving 9 bases between them. The CDR3 DNA sequence: TGTGCCAGCAGCTCGCGCACGAGGGAGCTGTTTTTT. This gives the protein CASSSRTRELFF.

This clonotype was seen repeatedly, ten times or more. The chain is built from TRBV4-3 and TRBJ2-1; D is unresolved. Between the trimmed V and J ends, which lost 0 bases and 7 bases, there was a span of 16 bases. Per germline, CDR1 LGHNA and CDR2 YSLEER. The CDR3 has 16 amino acids. The CDR3 bases are TGCGCCAGCAGCCAAGAGGCCAAAACTAACTGGAATGAGCAGTTCTTC. Its protein product is CASSQEAKTNWNEQFF.

This clonotype was counted at least ten times. The V call is TRBV4-1, the J call TRBJ1-3, with TRBD1 matching over 8 bases. Germline trimming cut 0 bases from V and 4 bases from J; bases unmatched to any gene: 8. The germline CDR1 and CDR2 sequences are MGHRA and YSYEKL. CDR3 length: 17 amino acids. This chain's CDR3 is CASSQDHRGSAGNTIYF. The CDR3 DNA is TGCGCCAGCAGCCAAGACCACAGGGGGTCGGCAGGAAACACCATATATTTT.

This clonotype has at least ten counts. This rearrangement joins TRBV7-6 to TRBJ2-5; weak D call: TRBD2 (6 bases). The germline V and J ends were trimmed by 8 bases and 5 bases, with 9 bases remaining between them. Germline CDR1 reads SGHVS; CDR2 reads FNYEAQ. The CDR3 is 11 amino acids. The CDR3 spells CASRGWETQYF. The CDR3 nucleotides are TGTGCCAGCCGGGGGTGGGAGACCCAGTACTTC.

This clonotype was seen many times. The V call is TRBV12-3 or TRBV12-4, the J call TRBJ2-5, with 10 nucleotides matching TRBD1. Trimming cost V 2 bases and J 7 bases; bases outside gene matches: 16. The CDR3 covers 18 residues. The CDR3 loop is CASSLSLFKTGGFTTQYF. In DNA form, the CDR3 reads TGTGCCAGCAGTTTATCCCTTTTCAAGACAGGGGGCTTTACGACCCAGTACTTC.

J is TRBJ2-3 and V is TRBV4-1; D perhaps matches TRBD2 (6 bases). This CDR3 has 16 amino acids. Germline V gives CDR1 MGHRA, CDR2 YSYEKL. V was pared by 0 bases and J by 8 bases, with 18 bases between. Here the CDR3 DNA reads TGCGCCAGCAGCCAAGAGGGGGGACTGGAGGGAGGTACGCAGTATTTT. Translated, it gives CASSQEGGLEGGTQYF.

This clonotype was observed many times. This chain uses TRBV20-1 with TRBJ1-6; TRBD1 matches 7 bases. The V gene end was trimmed by 6 bases and the J gene end by 10 bases; junction bases not matched to a gene: 12. The CDR3 covers 14 residues. Per the germline V gene, CDR1 is DFQATT and CDR2 is SNEGSKA (reference sequence). Here the CDR3 DNA reads TGCAGTGCCTCCCCGACAGGGCCTGGCTCACCCCTCCACTTT. This encodes CSASPTGPGSPLHF.

This clonotype was detected many times. The chain links TRBV6-4 to TRBJ2-5; possibly TRBD1 or TRBD2 for D (5 bases each). Germline V gives CDR1 MRHNA, CDR2 SNTAGT. The CDR3 is 14 residues long. V lost 6 bases to trimming and J lost 4 bases, with 15 bases between them. CDR3 amino acids: CASSPEGESETQYF. The CDR3 DNA reads as TGTGCCAGCAGCCCCGAAGGGGAGTCAGAGACCCAGTACTTC.

The sample holds many counts of this clonotype. This sequence joins TRBV28 and TRBJ2-7, with D unclear. In germline, CDR1 is MDHEN, CDR2 SYDVKM. The CDR3 contains 13 residues. With 3 bases removed from V and 3 bases from J, the gap between germline ends came to 9 bases. For the CDR3, the DNA is TGTGCCAGCAGTTTCGGCAGAGTCTACGAGCAGTACTTC. It yields the protein CASSFGRVYEQYF.

In this sample, this clonotype turned up many times. V gene TRBV25-1 combines with J gene TRBJ2-7; TRBD1 aligns across 8 bases. Germline loops: CDR1 MGHDK, CDR2 SYGVNS. This CDR3 spans 11 amino acids. Trimming cost V 8 bases and J 3 bases; bases outside gene matches: 0. CDR3 DNA sequence: TGTGCCAGCGGACAGGGCTACGAGCAGTACTTC. Its protein product is CASGQGYEQYF.

The sample holds many counts of this clonotype. The chain is built from TRBV28 and TRBJ2-7, with 12 bases that match TRBD2. Per the germline V gene, CDR1 is MDHEN and CDR2 is SYDVKM. There are 16 residues in the CDR3. The V segment lost 5 bases and the J segment 2 bases; nucleotides outside the gene matches: 7. CDR3 sequence (DNA): TGTGCCAGCAGTGATCCCGGACTAGCGGGGCCCTACGAGCAGTACTTC. Protein product: CASSDPGLAGPYEQYF.

This clonotype has ten or more counts. The rearrangement uses TRBV11-2 and TRBJ2-7, with TRBD2 matching over 7 bases. The germline CDR1 and CDR2 sequences are SGHAT and FQNNGV. Trimming removed 8 bases from V and 3 bases from J; junction bases left unmatched: 10. The CDR3 has 14 residues. This CDR3 is CASRRGEPIYEQYF. The CDR3 nucleotides are TGTGCCAGCCGCCGGGGGGAGCCTATCTACGAGCAGTACTTC.

By sample share, this clonotype is medium-sized. V and J are TRBV11-2 and TRBJ1-1; no clear D. Germline V gene sequence: CDR1 SGHAT, CDR2 FQNNGV. The CDR3 is made up of 13 amino acids. Trimming removed 2 bases from V and 3 bases from J, with 7 bases in between. The CDR3 here is CASSLYADTEAFF. CDR3 sequence (DNA): TGTGCCAGCAGCTTATACGCGGACACTGAAGCTTTCTTT. The whole variable domain, filled in from reference TRBV11-2 and TRBJ1-1, reads EAGVAQSPRYKIIEKRQSVAFWCNPISGHATLYWYQQILGQGPKLLIQFQNNGVVDDSQLPKDRFSAERLKGVDSTLKIQPAKLEDSAVYLCASSLYADTEAFFGQGTRLTVV.